This TCR beta chain was recovered during a study of blood T cells in healthy people across ages. Study observations and caveats: Underestimates were what the diversity estimates from one million T cells were considered to be.

On this clonotype: Its antigen is undetermined.

Primed by a sample-barcoded 5' primer and a J-beta primer mix, a second PCR proceeded for about 6 to 11 cycles. Using its own MiXCR run on the 5' RACE reads, TCRdb lists one record per CDR3 protein. The sample includes about 400,000 distinct CDR3 sequences, roughly half of them seen just once. The sequence derives from a man between 60 and 75 years old in good health. The source material was blood.

CDR3 nucleotide sequence: TGTGCCATCAGAAGGGAAGACTCCTACGAGCAGTACTTC. This gives the protein CAIRREDSYEQYF. The chain uses TRBV10-3 and TRBJ2-7; D is unresolved. CDR3 length: 13 amino acids. CDR1 ENHRY and CDR2 SYGVKD come from the germline V gene. The V and J ends lost 6 bases and 0 bases respectively, with 9 bases between them.